Shown below are 7 T cell receptor beta chains from a single sample sequenced in a study of cytomegalovirus exposure and HLA in healthy donors. Primers for the PCR totalled 60 Vbeta and 13 Jbeta. The method was immunoSEQ multiplex PCR; TCRdb's version includes in-frame clones alone and lacks a portion of them. The sample's table shows about 210,000 clones. Sequencing was carried out using PBMCs. These receptors were collected from a woman aged 30 to 39 in good health and CMV-seropositive.

The chain joins TRBV6-5 to TRBJ2-3; a possible D gene is TRBD2 (5 bases). V dropped 2 bases and J dropped 4 bases, with 16 bases sitting between them. The CDR3 is made up of 16 amino acids. The germline V gene has CDR1 MNHEY and CDR2 SVGAGI. CDR3 bases: TGTGCCAGCAGTTACGGTATTGGAGGCACCCCAGATACGCAGTATTTT. Translation gives CASSYGIGGTPDTQYF.

The J gene is TRBJ2-7, the V gene TRBV6-5; D may be TRBD1 (5 bases). The CDR3 loop spans 14 amino acids. V was trimmed by 0 bases and J by 4 bases, leaving 10 bases between them. Germline CDR1 MNHEY, CDR2 SVGAGI. Here the CDR3 reads CASSYSGQEYEQYF. In DNA, the CDR3 is TGTGCCAGCAGTTACTCGGGGCAGGAGTACGAGCAGTACTTC.

The gene calls are TRBV5-4 and TRBJ2-7; 10 bases are shared with TRBD1. This CDR3 spans 15 amino acids. CDR1 is SGHNT and CDR2 is YYREEE in the germline V gene (reference sequence). V dropped 3 bases and J dropped 6; count of bases not matched to a gene: 9. The CDR3 spells CASSWGQGSVREQYF. The CDR3 DNA sequence: TGTGCCAGCAGCTGGGGACAGGGGAGCGTCCGCGAGCAGTACTTC.

This chain links TRBV2 with TRBJ2-2; 8 bases are shared with TRBD1. Trimming at V came to 3 bases and at J to 6 bases, leaving 3 bases not matched to a gene. The CDR3 runs 14 residues. The germline CDR1 and CDR2 sequences are SNHLY and FYNNEI. The CDR3 sequence is CASSDLTGAGELFF. Written as DNA, the CDR3 is TGTGCCAGCAGTGATTTGACAGGGGCCGGGGAGCTGTTTTTT.

The DNA for the CDR3 is TGTGCCAGTAGGTGGACAGGTACAGATACGCAGTATTTT. This sequence encodes CASRWTGTDTQYF. The gene calls are TRBV19 and TRBJ2-3; 7 positions agree with TRBD1. Germline assignment: CDR1 LNHDA and CDR2 SQIVND (reference sequence). After removal of 6 bases from V and 3 bases from J, the junction contained 3 bases not matched to a gene. This CDR3 has 13 amino acids.

The chain combines TRBV15 with TRBJ2-1, with D hard to call. The V end was cut by 5 bases, the J end by 0 bases, with 5 bases between. Germline CDR1 is LNHNV and CDR2 is YYDKDF (reference sequence). The CDR3 sequence is 13 residues long. The CDR3 nucleotides read TGTGCCACCAGCTGGAGCTCCTACAATGAGCAGTTCTTC. It encodes CATSWSSYNEQFF.

V usage is TRBV29-1 and J usage is TRBJ1-1, with 11 bases fitting TRBD1. V lost 6 bases and J lost 5; bases outside the gene matches: 11. The germline gives CDR1 SQVTM, CDR2 ANQGSEA. This CDR3 spans 15 amino acids. CDR3 sequence: CSVVWFGTGGTEAFF. DNA of the CDR3: TGCAGCGTGGTATGGTTCGGGACAGGGGGGACTGAAGCTTTCTTT. The variable domain in full, completed from reference TRBV29-1 and TRBJ1-1, reads SAVISQKPSRDICQRGTSLTIQCQVDSQVTMMFWYRQQPGQSLTLIATANQGSEATYESGFVIDKFPISRPNLTFSTLTVSNMSPEDSSIYLCSVVWFGTGGTEAFFGQGTRLTVV.